Each of the 14 T cell receptor beta chains below was sequenced from the same sample in a study of post-analysis software for immune sequencing data. No antigens are known for them. Study-wide results and caveats: A handful of TRBV segments were significantly more frequent in patients than in controls. TRBV5-6, TRBV5-1 and TRBV20-1 were among these segments.

Unique molecular identifiers had been added to the TCR beta cDNA libraries. TCRdb itself ran the PCR reads through MiXCR, one entry per CDR3 protein. The sample lists approximately 440,000 distinct CDR3 sequences; under 55% were seen once. Material for sequencing was blood. The receptors stem from a girl between 10 and 17 years old with multiple sclerosis.

J is TRBJ2-7 and V is TRBV29-1, with 8 bases that match TRBD1. The CDR3 is 14 amino acids. The V gene's germline CDR1 is SQVTM and CDR2 ANQGSEA. J lost 12 bases, V lost 0 bases, and 13 bases had no gene match. The DNA for the CDR3 is TGCAGCGTTGAAGACAAGACAGGGGCGGCAGGTCGGTACTTC. Encoded protein: CSVEDKTGAAGRYF.

The rearrangement uses TRBV19 and TRBJ2-4; no clear D. Near its end, the DNA agrees better with TRBJ2-7, so the J call may be wrong. The CDR3 spans 14 residues. CDR1 is LNHDA and CDR2 is SQIVND in the germline V gene (reference sequence). CDR3 residues: CASSIGPANYEQYF. The DNA of the CDR3 is TGTGCCAGTAGTATTGGTCCTGCAAACTACGAGCAGTACTTC.

The chain has TRBV7-9 and TRBJ1-1; 7 positions agree with TRBD1. Germline loops: CDR1 SEHNR, CDR2 FQNEAQ (reference sequence). This CDR3 is 14 amino acids long. The V segment lost 4 bases and the J segment 5 bases; nucleotides outside the gene matches: 7. CDR3 amino acids: CASSSGQLSTEAFF. The CDR3 DNA follows: TGTGCCAGCAGCTCGGGACAGCTCTCTACTGAAGCTTTCTTT. Together with reference TRBV7-9 and TRBJ1-1, the CDR3 gives the full variable domain: DTGVSQNPRHKITKRGQNVTFRCDPISEHNRLYWYRQTLGQGPEFLTYFQNEAQLEKSRLLSDRFSAERPKGSFSTLEIQRTEQGDSAMYLCASSSGQLSTEAFFGQGTRLTVV.

This chain connects TRBV12-3 or TRBV12-4 to TRBJ2-1; a weak D match, TRBD1 (6 bases). The assigned J gene may be wrong: the sequence end matches TRBJ2-7 better. The CDR3 covers 13 residues. CDR3 nucleotides: TGTGCCAGCAGGCCGACAGGATTCTACGAGCAGTACTTC. Protein product: CASRPTGFYEQYF.

A word on this clonotype: A much larger clone lies a single base off, so this may be a read error. The V call is TRBV29-1, the J call TRBJ2-7; D ambiguous. This CDR3 contains 15 residues. Looked up from germline, CDR1 is SQVTM and CDR2 is ANQGSEA. V was pared by 1 base and J by 10 bases, with 23 bases between. CDR3 loop: CSVEGKTPREEAQYF. In DNA, the CDR3 is TGCAGCGTTGAAGGAAAGACTCCACGTGAAGAGGCCCAGTACTTC.

This clonotype was counted only a few times. The V gene is TRBV12-3 or TRBV12-4, the J gene TRBJ1-5, with D possibly TRBD1 on 5 matching bases. The CDR3 has 14 residues. With 5 bases removed from V and 3 bases from J, the gap between germline ends came to 11 bases. The CDR3 is CASSLQGDNQPQHF. DNA for the CDR3: TGTGCCAGCAGTCTTCAGGGAGACAATCAGCCCCAGCATTTT.

Only one count was recorded for this clonotype. The rearrangement uses TRBV7-3 and TRBJ2-5, with a possible D match to TRBD1 (7 bases). Gene TRBJ2-7 matches the end of the DNA better, so the J call may be wrong. In germline, CDR1 is SGHTA, CDR2 FQGTGA. This CDR3 comprises 16 residues. The CDR3 here is CASSTKGGTDYYEQYF. The CDR3, as DNA: TGTGCCAGCAGCACTAAGGGCGGGACAGATTACTACGAGCAGTACTTC.

V gene TRBV28 combines with J gene TRBJ2-4; 9 bases map to TRBD1. The end of the DNA aligns better with TRBJ2-7, so the J call may be wrong. This CDR3 region has 15 residues. CDR1 is MDHEN and CDR2 is SYDVKM in the germline V gene. The CDR3: CASSLFGTGSIEQYF. The CDR3 DNA reads as TGTGCCAGCAGTTTATTCGGGACAGGGTCTATCGAGCAGTACTTC.

As for this clonotype: Sequence at one end of the junction differs from germline and may be a read error. The rearrangement uses TRBV20-1 and TRBJ2-1; D remains ambiguous. This CDR3 spans 12 amino acids. Germline loops: CDR1 DFQATT, CDR2 SNEGSKA (reference sequence). CDR3 coding DNA: TGCAGTGCTCCCGCCCTAGTGGATGAGCGGTTCTTC. This encodes CSAPALVDERFF.

The rearrangement joins TRBV12-5 to TRBJ1-1; no definite D call. This CDR3 comprises 15 residues. Germline values: CDR1 LGHNT, CDR2 FRNRAP. V gave up 6 bases and J gave up 1 base, with 15 bases separating them. The CDR3 nucleotides are TGTGCTAGTGGCCCAGGTTCGGTCGGGAACACTGAAGCTTTCTTT. This gives the protein CASGPGSVGNTEAFF.

CDR3 region: CASSYATGGGGYTF. For the CDR3, the DNA is TGTGCCAGCAGTTACGCGACAGGGGGCGGAGGCTACACCTTC. The chain links TRBV6-5 to TRBJ1-2, with 10 bases identical to TRBD1. The CDR3 has 14 amino acids. CDR1 MNHEY and CDR2 SVGAGI come from the germline V gene. With 2 bases clipped from V and 8 bases from J, the junction kept 5 bases outside the gene matches.

This clonotype was counted a few times. The CDR3, as DNA: TGTGCCACCAGCGGAGGACTAGCGGGAGACGAAAACATTCAGTACTTC. It specifies CATSGGLAGDENIQYF. The rearrangement links TRBV15 to TRBJ2-4; 13 bases match TRBD2. The CDR3 contains 16 residues. CDR1 LNHNV and CDR2 YYDKDF come from the germline V gene (reference sequence). V gave up 5 bases and J gave up 5 bases; unmatched junction bases: 6.

In this sample, this clonotype turned up once. The rearrangement joins TRBV5-1 to TRBJ2-7; D ambiguous. Trimming cost V 5 bases and J 0 bases, with 9 bases left between them. Germline lookup yields CDR1 SGHRS and CDR2 YFSETQ. The CDR3 sequence is 13 residues long. The CDR3 DNA sequence: TGCGCCAGCAGAGGAGTGTCCTCCTACGAGCAGTACTTC. Residues: CASRGVSSYEQYF.

This clonotype was recorded a few times. CDR3 region: CAISEYRTSGRSSTDTQYF. For the CDR3, the DNA is TGTGCCATCAGTGAGTATAGGACTAGCGGCCGATCTAGCACAGATACGCAGTATTTT. The rearrangement joins TRBV10-3 to TRBJ2-3; 10 nucleotides match TRBD2. The CDR3 is 19 amino acids. J lost 0 bases, V lost 1 base, and 10 bases had no gene match. The V gene's germline CDR1 is ENHRY and CDR2 SYGVKD.